This entry lists 21 T cell receptor beta chains sequenced from one sample in a study of blood T cell repertoires in COVID-19. Libraries were prepared by immunoSEQ multiplex PCR; TCRdb keeps only in-frame clonotypes and omits some of them. The sample holds 160,000 or so clones, over 80% seen once. The specimen was peripheral blood. The receptors shown here come from a woman in her forties or fifties with acute or convalescent COVID-19.

This chain joins TRBV18 and TRBJ2-1, with 9 bases lining up with TRBD1. Unmatched junction bases numbered 6, after V lost 2 bases and J lost 4 bases. Per the germline V gene, CDR1 is KGHSH and CDR2 is LQKENI. This CDR3 spans 16 amino acids. DNA of the CDR3: TGTGCCAGCTCACCATTGGGACAGGGCCTTTACAATGAGCAGTTCTTC. As protein: CASSPLGQGLYNEQFF.

This clone has just one count. The chain combines TRBV5-4 with TRBJ2-6, with D unclear. This CDR3 contains 13 residues. V was clipped by 1 base and J by 12 bases, with 11 bases between them. Germline CDR1 SGHNT, CDR2 YYREEE (reference sequence). The CDR3: CASSLPQVPVLTF. As DNA, the CDR3 is TGTGCCAGCAGCTTGCCCCAGGTCCCCGTCCTGACTTTC.

The V call is TRBV7-8, the J call TRBJ2-1; 10 bases match TRBD2. The V segment lost 9 bases and the J segment 2 bases; nucleotides outside the gene matches: 1. In germline, CDR1 is SGHVS, CDR2 FQNEAQ. CDR3 length equals 13 residues. CDR3 coding DNA: TGTGCCAGTAGCGGGGGGACCTACAATGAGCAGTTCTTC. This codes for CASSGGTYNEQFF.

The chain recombines TRBV7-2 with TRBJ2-2, with 7 positions matching TRBD1. CDR3 size: 15 residues. CDR1 is SGHTA, CDR2 FQGNSA, per germline. V lost 8 bases and J lost 1; bases outside the gene matches: 7. As DNA, the CDR3 is TGTGCCAGCCGGGACAGCCCAAGGAACACCGGGGAGCTGTTTTTT. It translates to CASRDSPRNTGELFF.

This clone was detected a few times. This rearrangement joins TRBV24-1 to TRBJ1-1; 9 nucleotides align to TRBD1. The CDR3 contains 14 residues. Germline values: CDR1 KGHDR, CDR2 SFDVKD. Trimming removed 4 bases from V and 10 bases from J; junction bases left unmatched: 9. CDR3 region: CATSETGQGGGAFF. As DNA, the CDR3 is TGTGCCACCAGTGAAACGGGACAGGGTGGGGGAGCTTTCTTT.

This sequence joins TRBV7-2 and TRBJ2-2; D not certain. CDR3 length equals 18 residues. The germline V and J ends were trimmed by 3 bases and 2 bases, with 19 bases remaining between them. Germline V gives CDR1 SGHTA, CDR2 FQGNSA. The CDR3 nucleotides are TGTGCCAGCAGCTTGAGGTCACGGCGCCGATTTAACACCGGGGAGCTGTTTTTT. This codes for CASSLRSRRRFNTGELFF. Full variable domain (rest looked up from reference TRBV7-2 and TRBJ2-2): GAGVSQSPSNKVTEKGKDVELRCDPISGHTALYWYRQSLGQGLEFLIYFQGNSAPDKSGLPSDRFSAERTGGSVSTLTIQRTQQEDSAVYLCASSLRSRRRFNTGELFFGEGSRLTVL.

This clone was picked up a small number of times. CDR3 nucleotide sequence: TGTGCCAGCAGCCAAGGACAGGGGGCGGACGAGCAGTACTTC. It yields the protein CASSQGQGADEQYF. The chain has TRBV13 and TRBJ2-7; TRBD1 agrees at 11 bases. CDR3 length: 14 amino acids. Germline V lookup: CDR1 PRHDT, CDR2 FYEKMQ (reference sequence). V lost 5 bases and J lost 5; bases outside the gene matches: 5.

The chain recombines TRBV19 with TRBJ1-4; perhaps TRBD1 as D (5 bases). Germline CDR1 reads LNHDA; CDR2 reads SQIVND (reference sequence). Between the trimmed V and J ends, which lost 3 bases and 7 bases, there was a span of 15 bases. There are 15 residues in the CDR3. CDR3 DNA sequence: TGTGCCAGTAGTATCTTGGGCGACGGGGGTGAAAAACTGTTTTTT. It encodes CASSILGDGGEKLFF.

The chain couples TRBV2 to TRBJ1-1; D is unresolved. Trimming pared 5 bases from V and 1 base from J, leaving 11 bases between. Germline V lookup: CDR1 SNHLY, CDR2 FYNNEI. The CDR3 runs 14 residues. CDR3 in amino acids: CASSRSLANTEAFF. As DNA, the CDR3 is TGTGCCAGCAGTCGTTCGCTGGCGAACACTGAAGCTTTCTTT.

This clone has a handful of counts. The J gene is TRBJ2-1, the V gene TRBV5-5; D is undetermined. CDR3 size: 11 residues. The germline CDR1 and CDR2 sequences are SGHKS and YYEKEE (reference sequence). Trimming cost V 7 bases and J 4 bases, with 6 bases left between them. The CDR3 spells CASELYNEQFF. DNA for the CDR3: TGTGCCAGCGAACTGTACAATGAGCAGTTCTTC.

The V and J genes are TRBV7-2 and TRBJ2-3; the match to TRBD2 covers 12 bases. The CDR3 is made up of 17 amino acids. Germline V gene data show CDR1 as SGHTA and CDR2 as FQGNSA. Trimming took 0 bases from V and 0 from J; bases not matched to a gene: 1. The CDR3 spells CASSLAGTSGSTDTQYF. DNA of the CDR3: TGTGCCAGCAGCTTAGCAGGGACTAGCGGGAGCACAGATACGCAGTATTTT.

CDR3: CASSLVGSVAKNIQYF. CDR3 nucleotide sequence: TGTGCCAGCAGCTTAGTGGGGAGTGTAGCCAAAAACATTCAGTACTTC. The chain carries TRBV7-9 and TRBJ2-4, with D perhaps TRBD2 (5 bases). Germline CDR1 and CDR2: SEHNR and FQNEAQ (reference sequence). The length of the CDR3 is 16 residues. V shed 1 base and J shed 0 bases, with 10 bases lying between them.

This rearrangement joins TRBV15 to TRBJ1-1; D not resolved. V lost 1 base and J 6 bases, leaving 21 bases between the germline ends. Germline lookup yields CDR1 LNHNV and CDR2 YYDKDF (reference sequence). The CDR3 totals 17 residues. The CDR3: CATSRAHSGIAVSEAFF. For the CDR3, the DNA is TGTGCCACCAGCAGAGCGCACAGCGGCATTGCGGTATCTGAAGCTTTCTTT.

The rearrangement uses TRBV29-1 and TRBJ1-4; no clear D. The germline V gene encodes CDR1 SQVTM and CDR2 ANQGSEA. The CDR3 sequence is 13 residues long. V was pared by 4 bases and J by 7 bases, with 13 bases between. The CDR3 loop is CSVAWRATEKLFF. The DNA of the CDR3 is TGCAGCGTTGCCTGGAGGGCTACTGAAAAACTGTTTTTT. Looking up the rest from reference TRBV29-1 and TRBJ1-4 gives the full variable domain: SAVISQKPSRDICQRGTSLTIQCQVDSQVTMMFWYRQQPGQSLTLIATANQGSEATYESGFVIDKFPISRPNLTFSTLTVSNMSPEDSSIYLCSVAWRATEKLFFGSGTQLSVL.

This rearrangement joins TRBV27 to TRBJ2-5, with D perhaps TRBD1 (6 bases). V lost 2 bases, J lost 5 bases, and 18 bases lay in between. Germline values: CDR1 MNHEY, CDR2 SMNVEV (reference sequence). CDR3 length: 16 amino acids. DNA of the CDR3: TGTGCCAGCAGTTTAGTTTCAGGGGTAGATGGGGAGACCCAGTACTTC. This sequence encodes CASSLVSGVDGETQYF.

The chain combines TRBV5-1 with TRBJ1-2; 9 bases align to TRBD1. This CDR3 has 14 residues. Germline V lookup: CDR1 SGHRS, CDR2 YFSETQ. V was pared by 5 bases and J by 2 bases, with 4 bases of the junction left unmatched. The CDR3 DNA reads TGCGCCAGCAGAGGGACAGGGTCAAACTATGGCTACACCTTC. Amino acid sequence: CASRGTGSNYGYTF.

V and J are TRBV19 and TRBJ2-3, with D unresolved. Germline CDR1 LNHDA, CDR2 SQIVND (reference sequence). The V end was cut by 3 bases, the J end by 4 bases, with 8 bases between. CDR3 length equals 13 residues. The DNA of the CDR3 is TGTGCCAGTAGTATCTGGGCTGCAGATACGCAGTATTTT. As protein: CASSIWAADTQYF.

This chain links TRBV6-5 with TRBJ1-4; 9 positions agree with TRBD1. The J segment lost 8 bases and the V segment lost 6 bases, leaving 7 bases of the junction unmatched. Germline lookup yields CDR1 MNHEY and CDR2 SVGAGI. This CDR3 comprises 14 residues. This chain's CDR3 is CASRPGTGFEKLFF. The CDR3 nucleotides are TGTGCCAGCAGACCCGGGACAGGGTTCGAAAAACTGTTTTTT.

This clone appeared a single time. The rearrangement links TRBV23-1 to TRBJ1-4; 7 nucleotides align to TRBD1. TRBV23-1 is reported as an ORF; its role is uncertain. Unmatched junction bases numbered 8, after V lost 9 bases and J lost 7 bases. The CDR3 extends over 13 amino acids. In DNA form, the CDR3 reads TGCGCCAGGTACAGGGGAGAGGTTGAAAAACTGTTTTTT. This encodes CARYRGEVEKLFF.

This clone has more than one count but fewer than ten. The same CDR3 also results from other DNA sequences found in this sample. The rearrangement links TRBV7-3 to TRBJ2-3, with TRBD2 matching over 7 bases. The ends lost 0 bases at V and 2 bases at J; junction bases unmatched: 2. The CDR3 has 15 amino acids. The germline CDR1 and CDR2 sequences are SGHTA and FQGTGA. CDR3 residues: CASSLTAGVTDTQYF. The CDR3, as DNA: TGTGCCAGCAGCTTAACGGCGGGGGTCACAGATACGCAGTATTTT.

This clone came up once. This sequence joins TRBV24-1 and TRBJ1-2; the D is unclear. The V gene lost 3 bases and the J gene lost 5 bases, with 6 bases spanning the gap. In germline, CDR1 is KGHDR, CDR2 SFDVKD. The CDR3 extends over 12 amino acids. CDR3 sequence (DNA): TGTGCCACCAGTGATCACAGTTATGGCTACACCTTC. It encodes CATSDHSYGYTF.